This paragraph reports one T cell receptor beta chain. These data belong to a study of T cell changes during pregnancy in multiple sclerosis. This table comes from immunoSEQ multiplex PCR, and its TCRdb copy is limited to in-frame clones, with some not included. The sample gives about 44,000 clones, 80% to 90% of which show up once; about 1.2% is in the top ten. In germline, CDR1 is SGHTA, CDR2 FQGTGA. Trimming cost V 5 bases and J 2 bases, with 12 bases left between them. The CDR3 runs to 14 residues. The TCR comes from a female donor with multiple sclerosis, enrolled in a pregnancy study. The source was CD4+ T cells from peripheral blood mononuclear cells, collected after pregnancy. The V gene is TRBV7-3, the J gene TRBJ2-5; tentative D call: TRBD2 (6 bases). The CDR3 sequence: CASSPLGGQETQYF. DNA of the CDR3: TGTGCCAGCAGCCCTCTCGGAGGGCAAGAGACCCAGTACTTC.